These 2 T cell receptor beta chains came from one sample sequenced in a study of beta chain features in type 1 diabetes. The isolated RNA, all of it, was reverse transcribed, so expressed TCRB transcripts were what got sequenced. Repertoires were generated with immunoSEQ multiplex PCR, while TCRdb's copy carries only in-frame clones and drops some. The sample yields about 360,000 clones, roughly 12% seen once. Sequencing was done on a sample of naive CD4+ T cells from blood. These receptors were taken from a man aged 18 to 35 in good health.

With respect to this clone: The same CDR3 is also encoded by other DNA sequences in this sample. The CDR3 coding sequence is TGTGCCTGGAGTGTACGTCGGACTAGCGGGGGTCAAGAGACCCAGTACTTC. Its translation is CAWSVRRTSGGQETQYF. This chain uses TRBV30 with TRBJ2-5, with 13 bases aligning to TRBD2. The length of the CDR3 is 17 residues. CDR1 is GTSNPN and CDR2 is SVGIG in the germline V gene (reference sequence). V shed 0 bases and J 2 bases; nucleotides not matched to a gene: 6.

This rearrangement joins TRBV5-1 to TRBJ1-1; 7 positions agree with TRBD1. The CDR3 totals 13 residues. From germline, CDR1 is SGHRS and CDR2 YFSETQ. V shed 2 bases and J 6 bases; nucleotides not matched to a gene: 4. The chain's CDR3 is CASSFYQGAEAFF. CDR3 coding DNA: TGCGCCAGCAGCTTCTATCAGGGGGCTGAAGCTTTCTTT.